The 15 T cell receptor beta chains reported below all come from one sample, sequenced in a study of shared clonotypes between healthy human individuals (dated by TCRdb to 2018 to 2020). Library generation was performed with the immunoSEQ multiplex PCR assay. TCRdb carries this immuneACCESS record with in-frame sequences only. Its versions omit some clonotypes, under half of them owing to an unresolved V gene in the studies checked, with the rest unexplained. This sample comprises 300,000 to 400,000 clones, over 70% of them detected only once. The top ten clonotypes cover more than 9% of the sample. Input material: memory CD4+ T cells sorted from blood. The cell subset or site label of this sample denotes: CD45RA-negative fraction. Receptors originate from a man aged 25 to 40 in good health.

This chain connects TRBV19 to TRBJ2-7; the match to TRBD1 covers 7 bases. The CDR3 is 15 residues long. Trimming cost V 10 bases and J 3 bases; bases outside gene matches: 15. The germline CDR1 and CDR2 sequences are LNHDA and SQIVND (reference sequence). The CDR3 DNA reads TGTGCCACGAGACAGGGTGCGGCCGAAGTCTACGAGCAGTACTTC. Amino acid sequence: CATRQGAAEVYEQYF.

The chain employs TRBV4-1 and TRBJ2-3; D is undetermined. Trimming cost V 1 base and J 2 bases, with 7 bases left between them. Germline V lookup: CDR1 MGHRA, CDR2 YSYEKL. The CDR3 totals 14 residues. The CDR3 here is CASSQVGYTDTQYF. Written as DNA, the CDR3 is TGCGCCAGCAGCCAAGTCGGCTACACAGATACGCAGTATTTT.

As concerns this clone: One end of the junction varies from germline; a read error may be responsible. This chain uses TRBV7-8 with TRBJ1-1; no reliable D call. This CDR3 is 15 amino acids long. The germline V gene has CDR1 SGHVS and CDR2 FQNEAQ. The CDR3 DNA reads as TGTGCCAGCAGCGCAATGGGTAGTTTGTCCGGGTCCCCCAGCTTT. Protein sequence: CASSAMGSLSGSPSF.

The rearrangement uses TRBV7-8 and TRBJ2-7, with 7 bases lining up with TRBD2. This CDR3 spans 18 amino acids. Germline CDR1 is SGHVS and CDR2 is FQNEAQ. V lost 1 base, J lost 2 bases, and 14 bases stayed unmatched. As DNA, the CDR3 is TGTGCCAGCAGCTTAGTTTTTCTGTCGACTAGCAGAGCCTACGAGCAGTACTTC. Its protein is CASSLVFLSTSRAYEQYF.

This clone was seen repeatedly, ten times or more. V usage is TRBV11-2 and J usage is TRBJ2-1, with 7 bases that match TRBD1. Trimming at V came to 8 bases and at J to 2 bases, leaving 12 bases not matched to a gene. Germline loops: CDR1 SGHAT, CDR2 FQNNGV. The CDR3 is made up of 16 amino acids. The CDR3 reads CASRPTGTAPYNEQFF. CDR3 DNA: TGTGCCAGCCGACCGACCGGGACAGCCCCCTACAATGAGCAGTTCTTC.

CDR3: CSVIRASGLYEQYF. The CDR3 DNA follows: TGCAGCGTTATCAGGGCTAGCGGACTCTACGAGCAGTACTTC. V is TRBV29-1 and J is TRBJ2-7, with 7 positions matching TRBD2. The CDR3 is made up of 14 amino acids. V trimming: 5 bases; J trimming: 3 bases; junction bases outside the gene matches: 10. Germline V CDR1 and CDR2: SQVTM, ANQGSEA.

The sample holds a few counts of this clone. V and J are TRBV7-2 and TRBJ1-5; D is perhaps TRBD1 (5 bases). The CDR3 consists of 15 residues. Trimming took off 5 bases at V and 0 bases at J, with 11 bases between the two ends. Per germline, CDR1 SGHTA and CDR2 FQGNSA. The CDR3 reads CASSPPGFSNQPQHF. CDR3 nucleotides: TGTGCCAGCAGCCCCCCAGGGTTTAGCAATCAGCCCCAGCATTTT.

The chain employs TRBV9 and TRBJ2-7; 11 bases line up with TRBD2. The CDR3 length is 14 residues. Per germline, CDR1 SGDLS and CDR2 YYNGEE. The trim removed 0 bases at V and 9 bases at J, leaving 5 bases unmatched. In DNA, the CDR3 is TGTGCCAGCAGCGTAGCTGTAGCGGGAGGGCCGCAGTACTTC. This sequence encodes CASSVAVAGGPQYF.

V and J are TRBV5-6 and TRBJ1-6; D gene unclear. The germline V gene encodes CDR1 SGHDT and CDR2 YYEEEE. The CDR3 is 13 residues long. Trimming removed 1 base at V and 7 bases at J, with 6 bases between. Written as DNA, the CDR3 is TGTGCCAGCAGCTTGTTTAGAAATTCACCCCTCCACTTT. It is translated as CASSLFRNSPLHF.

Only a few counts were recorded for this clone. The chain uses TRBV7-9 and TRBJ2-5; D not resolved. The V and J ends lost 6 bases and 3 bases respectively, with 14 bases between them. This CDR3 has 14 residues. The germline V gene encodes CDR1 SEHNR and CDR2 FQNEAQ (reference sequence). The CDR3 is CASRHSAVKETQYF. In nucleotides, the CDR3 is TGTGCCAGCAGACACTCAGCCGTTAAAGAGACCCAGTACTTC.

This clone was observed once. The chain is built from TRBV15 and TRBJ2-1, with D possibly TRBD2 on 5 matching bases. The germline CDR1 and CDR2 sequences are LNHNV and YYDKDF (reference sequence). The CDR3 has 12 residues. Between the trimmed V and J ends, which lost 5 bases and 8 bases, there was a span of 10 bases. The CDR3 bases are TGTGCCACCAGCTACGGGGTATATGAGCAGTTCTTC. Protein product: CATSYGVYEQFF.

The J gene is TRBJ2-2, the V gene TRBV7-7; no clear D gene. The CDR3 covers 15 residues. CDR1 is SSHAT and CDR2 is FNYEAQ in the germline V gene (reference sequence). Trimming stripped 4 bases from V and 7 bases from J, with 16 bases between. The CDR3, as DNA: TGTGCCAGCAGCTCCACGGGCTTGTCTGTCGGGGAGCTGTTTTTT. It specifies CASSSTGLSVGELFF.

The CDR3 loop is CASSMSRSYEQYF. The CDR3 bases are TGTGCCAGTAGTATGTCCAGGAGTTACGAGCAGTACTTC. The gene calls are TRBV19 and TRBJ2-7, with D hard to call. The CDR3 spans 13 residues. V gave up 3 bases and J gave up 4 bases, with 10 bases separating them. The germline V gene has CDR1 LNHDA and CDR2 SQIVND (reference sequence).

The V and J genes are TRBV5-1 and TRBJ1-1; D call uncertain. The CDR3 is made up of 13 amino acids. Between the trimmed V and J ends, which lost 0 bases and 2 bases, there was a span of 5 bases. In germline, CDR1 is SGHRS, CDR2 YFSETQ. The DNA for the CDR3 is TGCGCCAGCAGCTTGGCCTTTAACACTGAAGCTTTCTTT. Translating it yields CASSLAFNTEAFF.

A word on this clone: Since a much larger clone is just one base distant, this may be a read error. This CDR3 is also generated by other DNA sequences in the sample. This chain uses TRBV7-9 with TRBJ1-2; D gene uncertain. Germline lookup yields CDR1 SEHNR and CDR2 FQNEAQ (reference sequence). V dropped 6 bases and J dropped 5 bases, with 19 bases sitting between them. This CDR3 spans 15 amino acids. CDR3 region: CASSLIGVEGYGYTF. In nucleotides, the CDR3 is TGTGCCAGCAGTTTAATTGGGGTGGAGGGATATGGCTACACCTTC.